The 21 T cell receptor beta chains listed next were all sequenced from one sample in a study of blood T cell repertoires in COVID-19. Measured with immunoSEQ multiplex PCR; TCRdb has only the in-frame clones, and not every one. The sample records 270,000 or so clones, 86% being singletons. Material for sequencing was peripheral blood. These receptor sequences come from a woman in her thirties with COVID-19, enrolled during active disease.

The CDR3 region is CASSPNLDSQATYEQYF. The CDR3 DNA reads TGTGCCAGCTCACCAAATTTGGACTCACAAGCCACCTACGAGCAGTACTTC. The J gene is TRBJ2-7, the V gene TRBV18; possible D gene TRBD2, 5 bases. Deletions cut 2 bases from V and 2 bases from J, with 19 bases between. The CDR3 runs 17 residues. Germline CDR1 is KGHSH and CDR2 is LQKENI.

The V and J genes are TRBV6-5 and TRBJ2-3; 10 bases are a match to TRBD1. With 6 bases clipped from V and 4 bases from J, the junction kept 7 bases outside the gene matches. Germline lookup yields CDR1 MNHEY and CDR2 SVGAGI. This CDR3 contains 15 residues. The CDR3 DNA sequence: TGTGCCAGCAGCCAAGGGACAGGGGTTGCAGATACGCAGTATTTT. It codes for CASSQGTGVADTQYF.

V is TRBV25-1 and J is TRBJ2-5, with 7 positions matching TRBD2. The CDR3 runs to 14 residues. V was pared by 4 bases and J by 5 bases, with 7 bases of the junction left unmatched. Germline V gene lookup returns CDR1 MGHDK and CDR2 SYGVNS. CDR3 amino acids: CASSVGGSAETQYF. For the CDR3, the DNA is TGTGCCAGCAGTGTCGGGGGGAGTGCGGAGACCCAGTACTTC.

The J gene is TRBJ1-2, the V gene TRBV2; possibly TRBD1 for D (5 bases). CDR3 length: 16 residues. Deletions cut 6 bases from V and 4 bases from J, with 21 bases between. CDR1 is SNHLY, CDR2 FYNNEI, per germline. CDR3 sequence reads: CASRFPSEGNSYGYTF. The CDR3 bases are TGTGCCAGCAGATTTCCATCGGAGGGGAACAGCTATGGCTACACCTTC.

The rearrangement uses TRBV6-5 and TRBJ1-3, with D maybe TRBD1 (6 bases). The CDR3 has 16 residues. Germline V CDR1 and CDR2: MNHEY, SVGAGI. The V and J ends lost 4 bases and 4 bases respectively, with 17 bases between them. This chain's CDR3 is CASSFFIGTSGNTIYF. The CDR3 bases are TGTGCCAGCAGTTTTTTTATCGGGACAAGCGGAAACACCATATATTTT.

V usage is TRBV18 and J usage is TRBJ1-2; D is unclear. The CDR3 sequence is 12 residues long. V gave up 6 bases and J gave up 7 bases, with 12 bases separating them. Per the germline V gene, CDR1 is KGHSH and CDR2 is LQKENI. In nucleotides, the CDR3 is TGTGCCAGCTCGGAGGGTATGGGTGGCTACACCTTC. Translated, it gives CASSEGMGGYTF. The full variable domain, completed using reference TRBV18 and TRBJ1-2, is NAGVMQNPRHLVRRRGQEARLRCSPMKGHSHVYWYRQLPEEGLKFMVYLQKENIIDESGMPKERFSAEFPKEGPSILRIQQVVRGDSAAYFCASSEGMGGYTFGSGTRLTVV.

This chain connects TRBV4-1 to TRBJ2-7; D is ambiguous. CDR3 length equals 18 residues. Germline CDR1 is MGHRA and CDR2 is YSYEKL. V was trimmed by 3 bases and J by 2 bases, leaving 23 bases between them. This chain's CDR3 is CASSQPHAFINPTYEQYF. The CDR3 nucleotides are TGCGCCAGCAGCCAGCCCCACGCCTTTATAAACCCTACCTACGAGCAGTACTTC.

This clone was observed a handful of times. V and J are TRBV6-5 and TRBJ1-4; 8 nucleotides match TRBD1. With V trimmed by 5 bases and J by 7 bases, 3 bases remained unmatched. The germline CDR1 and CDR2 sequences are MNHEY and SVGAGI. The CDR3 is 13 amino acids. CDR3 sequence: CASSPDRGEKLFF. The CDR3 DNA sequence: TGTGCCAGCAGTCCCGACAGGGGTGAAAAACTGTTTTTT.

The chain couples TRBV6-5 to TRBJ2-7; D perhaps matches TRBD2 (5 bases). The CDR3 contains 13 residues. The V gene's germline CDR1 is MNHEY and CDR2 SVGAGI. With 0 bases removed from V and 7 bases from J, the gap between germline ends came to 10 bases. The CDR3 loop reads CASSYSRVGEQYF. In DNA, the CDR3 is TGTGCCAGCAGTTACTCGAGGGTGGGAGAGCAGTACTTC.

DNA for the CDR3: TGTGCCAGCAGCTGGCTAGCGGGGACAGATACGCAGTATTTT. This sequence encodes CASSWLAGTDTQYF. The chain couples TRBV7-9 to TRBJ2-3; 9 bases align to TRBD2. The ends lost 4 bases at V and 3 bases at J; junction bases unmatched: 2. Germline V CDR1 and CDR2: SEHNR, FQNEAQ (reference sequence). This CDR3 spans 14 amino acids.

This chain uses TRBV19 with TRBJ1-3; no definite D call. Germline V gene data show CDR1 as LNHDA and CDR2 as SQIVND (reference sequence). Trimming shortened V by 5 bases and J by 0 bases, and 11 bases separated the two germline ends. This CDR3 region has 15 residues. The chain's CDR3 is CASSWGGFSGNTIYF. CDR3 DNA sequence: TGTGCCAGTAGTTGGGGAGGTTTCTCTGGAAACACCATATATTTT.

The J gene is TRBJ1-2, the V gene TRBV2; possible D gene TRBD1, 6 bases. Trimming took 1 base from V and 4 from J, leaving 10 bases between them. The CDR3 totals 14 residues. CDR1 and CDR2 (germline): SNHLY, FYNNEI. Here the CDR3 reads CASSEEQGPYGYTF. The CDR3 DNA follows: TGTGCCAGCAGTGAAGAACAGGGCCCCTATGGCTACACCTTC.

The rearrangement joins TRBV7-6 to TRBJ2-3; 10 positions agree with TRBD2. The germline CDR1 and CDR2 sequences are SGHVS and FNYEAQ. The CDR3 runs 15 residues. J lost 3 bases, V lost 6 bases, and 6 bases had no gene match. The CDR3 nucleotides are TGTGCCAGCAGTTATAGCGGGGGGAATACAGATACGCAGTATTTT. This codes for CASSYSGGNTDTQYF.

This chain joins TRBV6-5 and TRBJ2-6; D perhaps matches TRBD2 (5 bases). Germline CDR1 reads MNHEY; CDR2 reads SVGAGI. The CDR3 length is 15 residues. V gave up 7 bases and J gave up 0 bases, with 10 bases separating them. For the CDR3, the DNA is TGTGCCAGCACCCTTAGCGTCTCTGGGGCCAACGTCCTGACTTTC. Protein sequence: CASTLSVSGANVLTF.

The chain carries TRBV29-1 and TRBJ1-1, with 9 bases that match TRBD1. J lost 4 bases, V lost 4 bases, and 13 bases had no gene match. Looked up from germline, CDR1 is SQVTM and CDR2 is ANQGSEA. This CDR3 is 16 amino acids long. The CDR3, as DNA: TGCAGCGTTGGGGGAACAGGGGGCTACCCCGGCACTGAAGCTTTCTTT. Its translation is CSVGGTGGYPGTEAFF. Full variable domain (missing parts from reference TRBV29-1 and TRBJ1-1): SAVISQKPSRDICQRGTSLTIQCQVDSQVTMMFWYRQQPGQSLTLIATANQGSEATYESGFVIDKFPISRPNLTFSTLTVSNMSPEDSSIYLCSVGGTGGYPGTEAFFGQGTRLTVV.

The V call is TRBV18, the J call TRBJ1-5; D is possibly TRBD1 (6 bases). Germline CDR1 and CDR2: KGHSH and LQKENI. The length of the CDR3 is 18 residues. V gave up 3 bases and J gave up 1 base, with 19 bases separating them. The CDR3 reads CASSPLGGGGRSNQPQHF. The DNA for the CDR3 is TGTGCCAGCTCACCCCTCGGCGGGGGGGGCAGGAGCAATCAGCCCCAGCATTTT.

V and J are TRBV5-4 and TRBJ1-4; D gene uncertain. CDR3 size: 15 residues. Germline-derived CDR1 and CDR2 are SGHNT and YYREEE (reference sequence). Trimming left V 4 bases short and J 3 bases short, with 13 bases between. The CDR3 DNA is TGTGCCAGCAGCCTCAACCGGGAGGCTAATGAAAAACTGTTTTTT. It yields the protein CASSLNREANEKLFF.

CDR3 in DNA: TGTGCCAGCAGTGAATATAGTGACAGACCCTATGGCTACACCTTC. This gives the protein CASSEYSDRPYGYTF. The V and J genes are TRBV25-1 and TRBJ1-2, with D perhaps TRBD1 (5 bases). Germline CDR1 MGHDK, CDR2 SYGVNS. The length of the CDR3 is 15 residues. V lost 0 bases, J lost 4 bases, and 12 bases lay in between.

The rearrangement joins TRBV3-1 (or the pseudogene TRBV3-2) to TRBJ2-7; 14 bases are shared with TRBD2. Germline V gene sequence: CDR1 LGHDT, CDR2 YNNKEL (reference sequence). The CDR3 runs 20 residues. The V segment lost 0 bases and the J segment 2 bases; nucleotides outside the gene matches: 12. The CDR3 DNA reads as TGTGCCAGCAGCCAAGATGTTGGACTAGCGGGGGGCCGACGAACCTACGAGCAGTACTTC. This translates into CASSQDVGLAGGRRTYEQYF.

The V call is TRBV18, the J call TRBJ2-5; weak D call: TRBD2 (6 bases). Germline V CDR1 and CDR2: KGHSH, LQKENI. Trimming removed 2 bases at V and 3 bases at J, with 13 bases between. This CDR3 has 15 residues. The CDR3 region has the DNA TGTGCCAGCTCACCAAGGACGGGGGTGGAAGAGACCCAGTACTTC. Translation: CASSPRTGVEETQYF.

This clone was observed at least ten times. The chain uses TRBV20-1 and TRBJ2-7; D perhaps matches TRBD2 (5 bases). Germline V gene sequence: CDR1 DFQATT, CDR2 SNEGSKA (reference sequence). Trimming took off 6 bases at V and 3 bases at J, with 9 bases between the two ends. The CDR3 runs to 11 residues. CDR3 nucleotides: TGCAGTGCGCCCGGGGTCTACGAGCAGTACTTC. Amino acids: CSAPGVYEQYF.